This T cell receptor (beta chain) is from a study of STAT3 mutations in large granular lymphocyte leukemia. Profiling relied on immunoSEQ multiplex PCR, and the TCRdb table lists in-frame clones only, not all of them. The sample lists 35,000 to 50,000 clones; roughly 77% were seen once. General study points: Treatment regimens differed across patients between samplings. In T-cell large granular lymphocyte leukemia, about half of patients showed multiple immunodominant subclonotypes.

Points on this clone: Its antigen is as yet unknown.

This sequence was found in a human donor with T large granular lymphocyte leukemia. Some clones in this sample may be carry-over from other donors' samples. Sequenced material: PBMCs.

Written as DNA, the CDR3 is TGCGCCAGCAGTCCTGGGATGGGGCAGCCCCAGCATTTT. Protein product: CASSPGMGQPQHF. The chain uses TRBV5-1 and TRBJ1-5; no clear D gene. This CDR3 spans 13 amino acids. V was cut by 5 bases and J by 7 bases, with 13 bases left in between. From germline, CDR1 is SGHRS and CDR2 YFSETQ.